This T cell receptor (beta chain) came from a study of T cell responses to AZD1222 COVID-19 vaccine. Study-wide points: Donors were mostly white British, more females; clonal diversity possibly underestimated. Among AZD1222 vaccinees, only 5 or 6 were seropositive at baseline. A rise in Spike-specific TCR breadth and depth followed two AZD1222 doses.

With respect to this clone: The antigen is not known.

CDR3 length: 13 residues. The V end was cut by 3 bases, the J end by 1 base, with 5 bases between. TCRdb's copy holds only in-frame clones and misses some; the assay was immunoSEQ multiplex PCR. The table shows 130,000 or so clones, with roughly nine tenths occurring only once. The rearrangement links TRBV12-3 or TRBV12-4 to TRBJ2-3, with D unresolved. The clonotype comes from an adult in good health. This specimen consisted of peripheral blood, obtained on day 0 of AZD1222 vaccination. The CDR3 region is CASSFLGTDTQYF. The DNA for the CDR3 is TGTGCCAGCAGTTTTTTGGGCACAGATACGCAGTATTTT.